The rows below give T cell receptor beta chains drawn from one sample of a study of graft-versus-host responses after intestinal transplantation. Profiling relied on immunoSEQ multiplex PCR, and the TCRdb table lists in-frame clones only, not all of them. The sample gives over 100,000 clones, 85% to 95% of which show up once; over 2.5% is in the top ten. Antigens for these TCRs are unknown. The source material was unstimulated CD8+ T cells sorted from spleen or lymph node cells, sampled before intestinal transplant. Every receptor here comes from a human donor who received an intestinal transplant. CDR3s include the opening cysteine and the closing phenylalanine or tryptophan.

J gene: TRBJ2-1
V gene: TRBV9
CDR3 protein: CASSPPRAGGLNEQFF

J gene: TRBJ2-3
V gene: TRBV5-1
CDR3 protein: CASSFSRVSDTQYF

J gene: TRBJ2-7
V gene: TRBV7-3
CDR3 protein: CASSLVGTGNYEQYF

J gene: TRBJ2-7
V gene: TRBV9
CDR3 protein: CASSSGQPYEQYF

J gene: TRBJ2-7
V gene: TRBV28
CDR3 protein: CASSLGLAGGLTYEQYF

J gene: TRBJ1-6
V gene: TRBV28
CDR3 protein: CASRLSGARLGNSPLHF

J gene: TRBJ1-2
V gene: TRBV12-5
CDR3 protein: CASGLEDRVDGYTF

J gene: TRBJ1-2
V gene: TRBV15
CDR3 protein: CATSSPPGGYTF

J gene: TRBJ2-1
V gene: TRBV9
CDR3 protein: CASTPYVGGEQFF

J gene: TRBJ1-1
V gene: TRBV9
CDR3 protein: CASSVGSGGRSTEAFF

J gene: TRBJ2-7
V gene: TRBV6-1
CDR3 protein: CATQIGEQYF

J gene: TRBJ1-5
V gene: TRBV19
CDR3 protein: CASKEQGNQPQHF

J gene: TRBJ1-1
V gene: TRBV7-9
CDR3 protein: CASRTGSVTEAFF

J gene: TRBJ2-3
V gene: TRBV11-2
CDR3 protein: CASSSGVGTDTQYF

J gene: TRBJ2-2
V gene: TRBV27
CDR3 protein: CASSLSKGLAGTGELFF

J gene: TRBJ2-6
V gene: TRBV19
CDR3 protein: CASAGLTVSGANVLTF

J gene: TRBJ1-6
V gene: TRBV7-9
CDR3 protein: CASSLVQGNSPLHF

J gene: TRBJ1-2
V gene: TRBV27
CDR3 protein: CASSPEPTGLYGYTF

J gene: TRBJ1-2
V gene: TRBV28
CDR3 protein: CASSLDTRYGYTF

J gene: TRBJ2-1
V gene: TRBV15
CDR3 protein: CATSSGLEYYNEQFF

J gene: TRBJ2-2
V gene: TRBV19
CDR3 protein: CALSGPSSTGELFF

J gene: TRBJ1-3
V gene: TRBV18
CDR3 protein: CASSPSEWAASGNTIYF

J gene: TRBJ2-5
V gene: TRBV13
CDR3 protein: CASSTRDGKETQYF

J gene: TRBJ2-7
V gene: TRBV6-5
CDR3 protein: CASSWGQSYEQYF

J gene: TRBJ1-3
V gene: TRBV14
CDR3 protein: CASSPSYSGNTIYF

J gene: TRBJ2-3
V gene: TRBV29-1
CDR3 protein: CSVEDQRTSGSLGPTDTQYF

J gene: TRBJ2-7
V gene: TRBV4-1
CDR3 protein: CASSQEWTGNEQYF

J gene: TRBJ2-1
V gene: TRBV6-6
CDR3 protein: CASSYALNNEQFF

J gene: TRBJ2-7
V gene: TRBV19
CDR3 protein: CASSGTAGYEQYF

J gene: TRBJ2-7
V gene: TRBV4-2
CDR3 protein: CASSQIVGTNDYEQYF

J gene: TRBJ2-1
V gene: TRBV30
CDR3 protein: CAWGGGGLAPNNEQFF

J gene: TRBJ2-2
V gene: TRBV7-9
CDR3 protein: CASSLVDSRVFTGELFF

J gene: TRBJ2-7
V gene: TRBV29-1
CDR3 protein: CSVEDRNSGSTYEQYF

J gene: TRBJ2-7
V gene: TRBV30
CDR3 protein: CAWKQAGIYEQYF

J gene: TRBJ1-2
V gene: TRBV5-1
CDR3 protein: CASSGGTDPYGYTF

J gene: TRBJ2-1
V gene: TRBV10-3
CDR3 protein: CAISVSGNTRNEQFF

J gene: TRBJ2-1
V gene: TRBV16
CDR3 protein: CASSLTRQGVDNEQFF

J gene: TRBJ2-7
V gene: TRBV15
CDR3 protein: CATSRDQREIYEQYF

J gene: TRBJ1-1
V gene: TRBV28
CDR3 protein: CASKWTGTAEAFF

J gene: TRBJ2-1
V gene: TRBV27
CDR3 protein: CASSLGAGYNEQFF

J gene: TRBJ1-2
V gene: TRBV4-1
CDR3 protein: CASSPPGGLVPYGYTF

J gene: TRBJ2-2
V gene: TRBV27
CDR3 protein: CASGHLDTNTGELFF

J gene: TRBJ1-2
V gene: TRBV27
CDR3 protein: CASSALGQGVANYGYTF

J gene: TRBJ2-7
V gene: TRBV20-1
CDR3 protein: CSAYRDEQYF

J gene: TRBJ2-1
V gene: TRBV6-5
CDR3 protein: CASSPGLAMDREQFF

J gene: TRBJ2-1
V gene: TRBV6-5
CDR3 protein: CASSPLAGPYNEQFF

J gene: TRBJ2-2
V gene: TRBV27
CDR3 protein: CASSYHYTGELFF

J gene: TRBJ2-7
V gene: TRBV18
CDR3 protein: CASSHREISYEQYF

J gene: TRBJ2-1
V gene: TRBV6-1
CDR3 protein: CASSVRYNEQFF

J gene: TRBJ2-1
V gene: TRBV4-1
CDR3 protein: CASSQEKRETYYNEQFF

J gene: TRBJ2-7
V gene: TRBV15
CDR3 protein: CATSRAADEQYF

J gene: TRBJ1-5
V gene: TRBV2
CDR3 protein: CASSGTGTGEHNQPQHF

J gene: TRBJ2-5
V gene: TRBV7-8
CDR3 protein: CASSLLAGGRETQYF

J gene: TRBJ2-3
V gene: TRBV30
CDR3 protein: CAWDRGQSTDTQYF

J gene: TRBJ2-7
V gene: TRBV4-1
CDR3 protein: CASSQVPLPGTSQYF

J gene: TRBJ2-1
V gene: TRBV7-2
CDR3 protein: CASSVNNEQFF

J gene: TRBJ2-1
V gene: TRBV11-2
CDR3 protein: CASSLGTSGSSREQFF

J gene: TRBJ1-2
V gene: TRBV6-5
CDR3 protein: CASSGSLGTSYGYTF